Listed below are T cell receptor beta chains from one sample, sequenced in a study of blood T cell repertoires in COVID-19. The table came from immunoSEQ multiplex PCR; TCRdb's copy has only in-frame clones and leaves some out. The profile shows 300,000 to 350,000 clones, approximately 90% of them singletons. The material sequenced was peripheral blood. The receptors originated from a man aged 25 to 40 with COVID-19, enrolled during active disease. The CDR3 runs from the conserved cysteine through the conserved F or W. A D gene is named only where the DNA matches it firmly. Clone sizes are given selectively: once, few, many, or a class where the clone is expanded.

- TRBJ2-5 TRBD1 TRBV29-1 14 CSVDGTGGAETQYF TGCAGCGTTGATGGGACAGGGGGCGCGGAGACCCAGTACTTC
- TRBJ2-5 TRBD1 TRBV5-4 15 CASSLSTGGQETQYF TGTGCCAGCAGCTTGTCTACAGGGGGTCAAGAGACCCAGTACTTC
- TRBJ2-7 - TRBV6-5 14 CASRIGNRNYEQYF TGTGCCAGCCGCATCGGAAACAGAAATTACGAGCAGTACTTC
- TRBJ1-1 TRBD1 TRBV7-2 14 CASSWGQGAGEAFF TGTGCCAGCAGCTGGGGACAGGGGGCGGGTGAAGCTTTCTTT
- TRBJ2-2 TRBD1 TRBV2 15 CASSSRDRVPGELFF TGTGCCAGCAGTTCCCGGGACAGGGTTCCCGGGGAGCTGTTTTTT
- TRBJ2-3 - TRBV6-4 15 CASSEGVSQPDTQYF TGTGCCAGCAGTGAGGGCGTTTCCCAACCAGATACGCAGTATTTT
- TRBJ1-6 - TRBV2 12 CASSLYRGPLHF TGTGCCAGTTCTCTTTATCGGGGGCCCCTCCACTTT
- TRBJ2-1 - TRBV18 16 CASSPNRDTPVGEQFF TGTGCCAGCTCGCCAAACCGGGACACCCCCGTGGGTGAGCAGTTCTTC
- TRBJ1-1 - TRBV19 18 CASTLTHGSGPMGTEAFF TGTGCCAGTACACTTACCCACGGGTCGGGTCCTATGGGCACTGAAGCTTTCTTT
once TRBJ2-5 TRBD1 TRBV5-1 14 CASSLTGGVETQYF TGCGCCAGCAGCTTAACAGGGGGTGTCGAGACCCAGTACTTC
- TRBJ1-2 TRBD1 TRBV4-1 15 CASSERTGVNYGYTF TGCGCCAGCAGCGAACGAACAGGGGTTAACTATGGCTACACCTTC
- TRBJ2-1 - TRBV24-1 16 CATSDPGTQRSNEQFF TGTGCCACCAGTGACCCCGGGACTCAAAGATCCAATGAGCAGTTCTTC
once TRBJ1-1 TRBD1 TRBV6-2/TRBV6-3 16 CASSYGIQGLNTEAFF TGTGCCAGCAGTTACGGAATACAGGGGCTAAACACTGAAGCTTTCTTT
- TRBJ2-7 TRBD2 TRBV27 17 CASSLGLWREDSYEQYF TGTGCCAGCAGTTTAGGTCTGTGGCGGGAGGACTCCTACGAGCAGTACTTC
- TRBJ1-1 - TRBV12-3/TRBV12-4 13 CASSFRGWDEAFF TGTGCCAGCAGTTTTCGCGGGTGGGATGAAGCTTTCTTT
- TRBJ2-7 TRBD2 TRBV28 14 CASTHGTSGNEQYF TGTGCCAGCACCCATGGGACTAGCGGGAACGAGCAGTACTTC
- TRBJ1-2 - TRBV19 16 CASSMIRGGPNYGYTF TGTGCCAGTAGTATGATAAGGGGAGGGCCTAACTATGGCTACACCTTC
- TRBJ2-3 TRBD1 TRBV30 13 CAWSGQGGNTQYF TGTGCCTGGAGTGGACAGGGTGGGAATACGCAGTATTTT
- TRBJ2-5 - TRBV15 14 CATSRDRGGETQYF TGTGCCACCAGCAGAGATAGGGGGGGAGAGACCCAGTACTTC
- TRBJ2-7 - TRBV19 17 CASSIRSTTGSSYEQYF TGTGCCAGTAGTATACGTTCAACAACGGGGAGCTCCTACGAGCAGTACTTC
- TRBJ2-7 - TRBV11-2 15 CASSLDWTADYEQYF TGTGCCAGCAGCTTAGACTGGACAGCAGACTACGAGCAGTACTTC
- TRBJ1-5 TRBD1 TRBV6-6 14 CASSGTVINQPQHF TGTGCCAGCTCAGGGACAGTTATTAATCAGCCCCAGCATTTT
- TRBJ2-7 TRBD2 TRBV7-9 16 CASSPTGLAGIYEQYF TGTGCCAGCAGCCCTACGGGACTAGCGGGGATCTACGAGCAGTACTTC
few TRBJ2-2 - TRBV5-4 14 CASSPTGFTGELFF TGTGCCAGCAGCCCGACAGGATTCACCGGGGAGCTGTTTTTT
- TRBJ2-1 TRBD2 TRBV6-5 16 CASSYSGGRVGNEQFF TGTGCCAGCAGTTACTCGGGCGGGAGAGTAGGGAATGAGCAGTTCTTC
once TRBJ2-1 TRBD2 TRBV5-6 15 CASSLEAGTISEQFF TGTGCCAGCAGCTTGGAGGCCGGGACTATTAGTGAGCAGTTCTTC
- TRBJ2-7 - TRBV28 14 CASSSGQSSYEQYF TGTGCCAGCAGTTCAGGACAATCCTCCTACGAGCAGTACTTC
- TRBJ2-3 - TRBV4-3 17 CASSQDMGAEGGDTQYF TGCGCCAGCAGCCAAGACATGGGCGCCGAGGGTGGAGATACGCAGTATTTT
few TRBJ1-4 TRBD1 TRBV19 15 CASSIIGTGHEKLFF TGTGCCAGTAGTATAATCGGGACAGGACATGAAAAACTGTTTTTT
once TRBJ2-5 TRBD2 TRBV5-5 15 CASRLGLAGVETQYF TGTGCCAGCAGGTTGGGACTAGCGGGGGTGGAGACCCAGTACTTC
- TRBJ2-7 - TRBV7-2 16 CASSPHGIRVSYEQYF TGTGCCAGCAGCCCCCACGGGATAAGGGTCTCCTACGAGCAGTACTTC
- TRBJ2-7 - TRBV10-3 13 CAINQDSSYEQYF TGTGCCATCAACCAGGACAGCTCCTACGAGCAGTACTTC
- TRBJ2-6 TRBD1 TRBV27 23 CASSLRPDPQQGALRSGANVLTF TGTGCCAGCAGCCTCAGACCAGACCCACAACAGGGGGCGCTTCGTTCTGGGGCCAACGTCCTGACTTTC
- TRBJ1-2 - TRBV28 16 CASSLIGSWGGYGYTF TGTGCCAGCAGTTTGATCGGAAGTTGGGGGGGCTATGGCTACACCTTC
- TRBJ2-3 - TRBV30 14 CAWSRLAGTDTQYF TGTGCCTGGAGTAGGCTAGCAGGCACAGATACGCAGTATTTT
- TRBJ2-3 TRBD2 TRBV7-2 16 CASSLRTSWDPDTQYF TGTGCCAGCAGCTTAAGGACTAGCTGGGATCCAGATACGCAGTATTTT
- TRBJ1-3 - TRBV19 14 CASSISVSGNTIYF TGTGCCAGTAGTATCTCAGTCTCTGGAAACACCATATATTTT
few TRBJ2-7 TRBD2 TRBV6-5 15 CASRGSGTSGGQKYF TGTGCCAGCAGAGGCTCCGGGACTAGCGGGGGTCAGAAGTACTTC
once TRBJ2-3 TRBD2 TRBV7-2 19 CASSPTEGLAGGGTDTQYF TGTGCCAGCAGCCCTACGGAAGGACTAGCGGGAGGGGGCACAGATACGCAGTATTTT
once TRBJ2-5 TRBD2 TRBV7-9 15 CASSLTSGGQETQYF TGTGCCAGCAGCTTAACTAGCGGGGGCCAAGAGACCCAGTACTTC
many TRBJ1-5 - TRBV2 13 CASKAGDDQPQHF TGTGCCAGCAAGGCAGGGGACGATCAGCCCCAGCATTTT
once TRBJ2-5 TRBD1 TRBV15 18 CATSRAPGDRGGKETQYF TGTGCCACCAGCAGAGCTCCTGGGGACAGGGGAGGGAAAGAGACCCAGTACTTC
few TRBJ2-3 TRBD2 TRBV2 16 CASMEGTSGSTDTQYF TGTGCCAGCATGGAAGGGACTAGCGGAAGCACAGATACGCAGTATTTT
- TRBJ2-7 TRBD2 TRBV15 14 CATSRIVGGNEQYF TGTGCCACCAGCCGAATCGTGGGGGGGAACGAGCAGTACTTC
- TRBJ1-3 - TRBV4-2 14 CASSQVGGGNTIYF TGTGCCAGCAGCCAAGTGGGGGGTGGAAACACCATATATTTT